The sequence of this T cell receptor beta chain was determined in a study of control samples from healthy donors and cancer patients. V trimming: 4 bases; J trimming: 3 bases; junction bases outside the gene matches: 8. The V gene's germline CDR1 is SGDLS and CDR2 YYNGEE. There are 16 residues in the CDR3. This clone appeared once. Using immunoSEQ multiplex PCR, the repertoire was profiled, and TCRdb retains in-frame clones only, with some absent. Among 150,000 to 200,000 clones listed, 91% were seen once. The chain recombines TRBV9 with TRBJ2-4; 9 bases match TRBD1. What was sequenced was blood. The clonotype comes from a woman in her 30s in good health. The DNA of the CDR3 is TGTGCCAGCAGCCCCAGACAGGGGGGTGGCAAAAACATTCAGTACTTC. Protein: CASSPRQGGGKNIQYF.